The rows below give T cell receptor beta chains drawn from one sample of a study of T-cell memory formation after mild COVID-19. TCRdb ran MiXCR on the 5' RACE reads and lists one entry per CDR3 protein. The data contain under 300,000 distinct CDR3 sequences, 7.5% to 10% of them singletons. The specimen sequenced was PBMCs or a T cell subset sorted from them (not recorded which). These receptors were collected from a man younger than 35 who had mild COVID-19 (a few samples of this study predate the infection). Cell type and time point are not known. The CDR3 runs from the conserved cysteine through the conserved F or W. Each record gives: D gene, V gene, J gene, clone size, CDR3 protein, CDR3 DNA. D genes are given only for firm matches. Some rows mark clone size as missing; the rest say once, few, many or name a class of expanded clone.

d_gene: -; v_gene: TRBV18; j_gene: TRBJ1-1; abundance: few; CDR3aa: CASSQANTEAFF; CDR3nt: TGTGCCAGCTCACAGGCGAACACTGAAGCTTTCTTT
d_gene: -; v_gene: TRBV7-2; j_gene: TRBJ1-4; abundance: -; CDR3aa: CASSRVGARHEKLFF; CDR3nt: TGTGCCAGCAGTCGAGTCGGGGCACGCCACGAAAAACTGTTTTTT
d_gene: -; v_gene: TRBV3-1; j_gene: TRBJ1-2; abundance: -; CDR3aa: CASSQGRGRGYTF; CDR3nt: TGTGCCAGCAGCCAAGGGCGGGGAAGAGGCTACACCTTC
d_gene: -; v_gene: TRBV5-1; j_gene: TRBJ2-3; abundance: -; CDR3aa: CASSFGDERYTDTQYF; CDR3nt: TGCGCCAGCAGCTTTGGGGATGAGCGGTACACAGATACGCAGTATTTT
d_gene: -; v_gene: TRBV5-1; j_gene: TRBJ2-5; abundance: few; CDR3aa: CASSLAGSRDETQYF; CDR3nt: TGCGCCAGCAGCTTAGCAGGGTCCCGGGACGAGACCCAGTACTTC
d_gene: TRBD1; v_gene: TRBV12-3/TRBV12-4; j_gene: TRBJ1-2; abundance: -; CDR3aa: CASSVDRGRGYTF; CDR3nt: TGTGCCAGCAGTGTCGACAGGGGCCGCGGCTACACCTTC
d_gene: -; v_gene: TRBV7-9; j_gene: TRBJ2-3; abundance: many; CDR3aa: CASSSEGDTQYF; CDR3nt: TGTGCCAGCAGCTCCGAAGGGGATACGCAGTATTTT
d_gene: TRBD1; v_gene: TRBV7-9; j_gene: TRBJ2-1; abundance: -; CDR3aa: CASRGDRVTYNEQFF; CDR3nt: TGTGCCAGCAGGGGGGACAGGGTTACCTACAATGAGCAGTTCTTC
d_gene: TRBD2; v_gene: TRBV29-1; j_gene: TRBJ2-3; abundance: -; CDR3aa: CSAETSGGTDTQYF; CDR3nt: TGCAGCGCCGAGACTAGCGGGGGCACAGATACGCAGTATTTT
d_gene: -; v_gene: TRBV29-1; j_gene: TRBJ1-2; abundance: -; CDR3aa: CSVPGRGVLDYGYTF; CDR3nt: TGCAGCGTGCCGGGCAGGGGAGTGCTTGACTATGGCTACACCTTC
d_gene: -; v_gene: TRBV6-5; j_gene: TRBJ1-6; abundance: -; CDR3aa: CASSFRAMESPLHF; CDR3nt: TGTGCCAGCAGTTTTCGGGCAATGGAGTCACCCCTCCACTTT
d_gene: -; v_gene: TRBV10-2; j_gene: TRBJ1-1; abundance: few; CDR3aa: CASSGTAQNTEAFF; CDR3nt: TGCGCCAGCAGTGGGACAGCGCAGAACACTGAAGCTTTCTTT
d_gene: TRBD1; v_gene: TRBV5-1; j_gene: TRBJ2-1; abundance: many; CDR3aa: CASSPRGTGGHSNEQFF; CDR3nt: TGCGCCAGCAGCCCTAGGGGGACAGGGGGCCACTCCAATGAGCAGTTCTTC
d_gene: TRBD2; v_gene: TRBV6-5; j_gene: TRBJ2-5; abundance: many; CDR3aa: CASSYGSGGAGETQYF; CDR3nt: TGTGCCAGCAGTTACGGCTCGGGGGGGGCTGGGGAGACCCAGTACTTC
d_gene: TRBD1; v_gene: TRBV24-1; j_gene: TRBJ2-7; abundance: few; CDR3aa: CATSEGGTGVYEQYF; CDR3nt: TGTGCCACCAGTGAAGGCGGGACAGGGGTCTACGAGCAGTACTTC
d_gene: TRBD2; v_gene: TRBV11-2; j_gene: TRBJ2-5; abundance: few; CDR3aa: CASSLDSGRAGGKFGTQYF; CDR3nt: TGTGCCAGCAGCTTAGATAGCGGTCGGGCGGGGGGGAAATTCGGGACCCAGTACTTC
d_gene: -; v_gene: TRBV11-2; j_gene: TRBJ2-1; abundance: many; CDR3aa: CASSLSGGNSYNEQFF; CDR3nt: TGTGCCAGCAGCTTAAGTGGAGGAAACTCCTACAATGAGCAGTTCTTC
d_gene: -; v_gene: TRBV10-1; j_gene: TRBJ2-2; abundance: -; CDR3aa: CASSSAYGELFF; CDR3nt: TGCGCCAGCAGTTCCGCGTACGGGGAGCTGTTTTTT
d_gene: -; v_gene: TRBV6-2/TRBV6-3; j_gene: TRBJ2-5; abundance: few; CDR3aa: CASTPLLGYQETQYF; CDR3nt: TGTGCCAGCACCCCCCTCCTAGGATATCAAGAGACCCAGTACTTC
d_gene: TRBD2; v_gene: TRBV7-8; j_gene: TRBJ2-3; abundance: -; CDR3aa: CASSPRPGGATDTQYF; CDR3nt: TGTGCCAGCAGCCCCCGGCCCGGGGGGGCAACAGATACGCAGTATTTT
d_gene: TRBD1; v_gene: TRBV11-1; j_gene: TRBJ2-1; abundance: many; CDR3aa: CASSLLTGAYNEQFF; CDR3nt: TGTGCCAGCAGCTTATTGACAGGGGCCTACAATGAGCAGTTCTTC
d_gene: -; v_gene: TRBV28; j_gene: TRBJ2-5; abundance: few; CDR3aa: CASSFRDIRVKTQYF; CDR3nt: TGTGCCAGCAGTTTCCGGGACATTCGTGTAAAGACCCAGTACTTC
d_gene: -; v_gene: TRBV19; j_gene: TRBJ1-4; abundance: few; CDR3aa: CASSFLLQPLFF; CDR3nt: TGTGCCAGTAGTTTTCTCCTACAGCCACTGTTTTTT
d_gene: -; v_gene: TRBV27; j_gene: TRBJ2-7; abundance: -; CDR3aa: CASSLGVLSYEQYF; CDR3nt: TGTGCCAGCAGTTTAGGGGTGCTCTCCTACGAGCAGTACTTC
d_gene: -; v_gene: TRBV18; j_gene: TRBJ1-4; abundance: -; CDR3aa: CASSPPMGEKLFF; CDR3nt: TGTGCCAGCTCACCACCAATGGGGGAAAAACTGTTTTTT
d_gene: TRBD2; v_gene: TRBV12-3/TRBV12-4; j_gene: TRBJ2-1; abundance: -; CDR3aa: CASSLLAGVHNEQFF; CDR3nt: TGTGCCAGCAGTTTACTTGCGGGGGTCCACAATGAGCAGTTCTTC
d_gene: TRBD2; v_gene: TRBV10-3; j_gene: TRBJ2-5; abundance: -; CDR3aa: CATRGAGGHQETQYF; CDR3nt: TGTGCCACCAGAGGGGCGGGGGGCCACCAAGAGACCCAGTACTTC
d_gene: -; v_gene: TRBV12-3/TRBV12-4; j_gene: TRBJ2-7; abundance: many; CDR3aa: CASSLLNREIFYSSYEQYF; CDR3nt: TGTGCCAGCAGTCTCCTGAATAGGGAAATCTTCTATAGCTCCTACGAGCAGTACTTC